This T cell receptor beta chain is from a study of cytomegalovirus exposure and HLA in healthy donors. Overall study results and limits: It was likely that a cluster of highly shared sequence variants was a sequencing artifact.

This PCR relied on a set of 60 Vbeta primers and 13 Jbeta primers. The assay was immunoSEQ multiplex PCR, and TCRdb's table has in-frame clones only and misses some. In the table there are about 160,000 clones, approximately 80% of which are singletons. To note about this clone: The antigen remains unidentified.

The CDR3 spans 15 residues. The germline gives CDR1 MNHEY, CDR2 SVGAGI. V was pared by 6 bases and J by 5 bases, with 8 bases of the junction left unmatched. The origin of this receptor is a woman under 30 in good health and CMV-seronegative. Sequenced sample: PBMCs. V usage is TRBV6-5 and J usage is TRBJ2-2, with 8 positions matching TRBD1. In DNA form, the CDR3 reads TGTGCCAGCAGCCCCAGGGGGCGGGGTACCGGGGAGCTGTTTTTT. The encoded protein is CASSPRGRGTGELFF.